This T cell receptor (beta chain) emerged from a study of Graves' ophthalmopathy and Graves' hyperthyroidism. A word on this clonotype: Antigen: not known.

Regarding the study as a whole: A majority of expanded thyroid clonotypes exceeding 0.001 frequency were likewise present in blood. The model flagged ophthalmopathy progression at about 71% sensitivity and 72.22% specificity. Discriminating ophthalmopathy from stable hyperthyroidism, a 13-signature model attained a sensitivity of about 88% and a specificity of around 77%.

Germline loops: CDR1 MNHEY, CDR2 SVGEGT. The CDR3 loop spans 18 amino acids. V shed 2 bases and J shed 7 bases, with 21 bases lying between them. Investigators amplified TCR beta CDR3 regions from RNA transcripts. First-round RT-PCR employed HTBI primers, with a second-round multiplex PCR after it. In TCRdb, the multiplex PCR reads were re-called with MiXCR into one record per CDR3 protein. The repertoire holds roughly 500,000 distinct CDR3 sequences, with under 15% as singletons. This chain joins TRBV6-2 or TRBV6-3 and TRBJ1-6, with D unresolved. Sequencing used blood. The receptor was isolated from a woman in her twenties or thirties with Graves' ophthalmopathy. DNA for the CDR3: TGTGCCAGCAGTTACGACCCTAGAAGGGAATCGGGGAATTCACCCCTCCACTTT. It codes for CASSYDPRRESGNSPLHF.